This T cell receptor (beta chain) is drawn from a study of shared clonotypes between healthy human individuals. TCRdb keeps only in-frame clones here, not all; method: immunoSEQ multiplex PCR. The data hold about 980,000 clones, with 70% to 85% observed a single time. The V end was cut by 6 bases, the J end by 2 bases, with 13 bases between. Germline assignment: CDR1 ENHRY and CDR2 SYGVKD. CDR3 length: 14 residues. The sample taken for sequencing was memory CD4+ T cells sorted from blood. Subset denoted: CD45RA-negative fraction. This clonotype was obtained from a man aged 18-30 years in good health. The chain combines TRBV10-3 with TRBJ1-2; the D gene is possibly TRBD1 (5 bases). CDR3 nucleotide sequence: TGTGCCATCAGCCGTCCCGGGGCGAACTATGGCTACACCTTC. Amino acids: CAISRPGANYGYTF.